The T cell receptor beta chain under discussion was sequenced for a study of blood T cell repertoires in COVID-19. Study information: The samples span acute and convalescent COVID-19 from the United States, Italy and Spain. The cDNA or gDNA used as material had been derived from T cells, B-cell-depleted T cells, or PBMCs.

Germline V lookup: CDR1 ENHRY, CDR2 SYGVKD. With 6 bases removed from V and 4 bases from J, the gap between germline ends came to 10 bases. The CDR3 is 12 residues long. In the authors' methods: Reference gene primer amplification gave estimated nucleated cell counts. The protocol was immunoSEQ multiplex PCR, while the TCRdb copy is restricted to in-frame clones and leaves out a portion. That table supplies the V and J calls and clone size; D and trimming were determined from the DNA. The table shows about 230,000 clones, with 70% to 90% occurring only once. The genes are TRBV10-3 and TRBJ2-7; a possible D gene is TRBD2 (5 bases). This TCR derives from a woman aged 70-85 years with active or convalescent COVID-19. Sequencing was carried out using peripheral blood. The CDR3 nucleotides read TGTGCCATCAGCCAGCTAGCTTACGAGCAGTACTTC. This translates into CAISQLAYEQYF.